The following is a T cell receptor beta chain sequence with its context. The antigen is not known. TCRdb re-called the reads through MiXCR, storing one row per CDR3 protein. The sample lists 310,000 or so distinct CDR3 sequences, roughly 25% occurring once. This entry comes from a study of T cell repertoires in cytomegalovirus infection. Study in general: CMV infection and matching HLA type were both indicated by public TCR beta signatures.

Findings of the study overall: Predominance within the ex vivo response was attributable to HLA-C-restricted CMV-specific TCR beta clonotypes.

V was pared by 6 bases and J by 3 bases, with 3 bases of the junction left unmatched. Per the germline V gene, CDR1 is DFQATT and CDR2 is SNEGSKA (reference sequence). This CDR3 is built from 13 residues. This TCR came from a human donor in good health (CMV status not recorded). Some clones in this sample may be carry-over from other donors' samples. The chain joins TRBV20-1 to TRBJ2-1, with 9 bases identical to TRBD2. Sequenced material: PBMCs. The CDR3 coding sequence is TGCAGTGCCCAGCGGGAGGACTACAATGAGCAGTTCTTC. Translated: CSAQREDYNEQFF.